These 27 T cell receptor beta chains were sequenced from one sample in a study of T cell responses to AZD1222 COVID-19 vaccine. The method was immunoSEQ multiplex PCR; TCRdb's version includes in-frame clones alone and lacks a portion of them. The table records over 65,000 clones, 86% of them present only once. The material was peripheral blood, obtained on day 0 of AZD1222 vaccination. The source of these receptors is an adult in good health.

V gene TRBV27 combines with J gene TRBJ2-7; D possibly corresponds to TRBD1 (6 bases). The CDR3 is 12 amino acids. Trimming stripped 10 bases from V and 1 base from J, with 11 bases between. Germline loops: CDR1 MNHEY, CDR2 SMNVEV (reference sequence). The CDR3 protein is CATRTVSYEQYF. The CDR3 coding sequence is TGTGCCACGAGGACAGTTTCCTACGAGCAGTACTTC.

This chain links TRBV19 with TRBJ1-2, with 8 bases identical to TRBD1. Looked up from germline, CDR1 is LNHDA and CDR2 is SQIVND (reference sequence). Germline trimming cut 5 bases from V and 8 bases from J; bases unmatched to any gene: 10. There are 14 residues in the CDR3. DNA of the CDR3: TGTGCCAGTAGTCTTCGGACAGGGATAGGCGGCTACACCTTC. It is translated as CASSLRTGIGGYTF.

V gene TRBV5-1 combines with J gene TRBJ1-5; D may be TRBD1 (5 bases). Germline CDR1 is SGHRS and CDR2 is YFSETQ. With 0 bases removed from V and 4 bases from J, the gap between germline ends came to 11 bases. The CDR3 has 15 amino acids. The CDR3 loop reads CASSLAGERNQPQHF. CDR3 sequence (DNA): TGCGCCAGCAGCTTGGCGGGGGAAAGAAATCAGCCCCAGCATTTT.

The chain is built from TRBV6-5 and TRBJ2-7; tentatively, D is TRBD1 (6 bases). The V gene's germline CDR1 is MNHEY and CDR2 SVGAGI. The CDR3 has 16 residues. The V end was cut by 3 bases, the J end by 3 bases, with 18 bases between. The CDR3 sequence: CASSYFLGTTYYEQYF. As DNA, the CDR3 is TGTGCCAGCAGTTATTTCCTTGGGACAACTTACTACGAGCAGTACTTC.

This chain's CDR3 is CASQEPGAGNTIYF. CDR3 nucleotide sequence: TGTGCCAGCCAAGAACCGGGGGCAGGAAACACCATATATTTT. The rearrangement uses TRBV18 and TRBJ1-3, with a weak D call TRBD1 (6 bases). This CDR3 has 14 residues. The germline V gene has CDR1 KGHSH and CDR2 LQKENI. Trimming removed 8 bases at V and 4 bases at J, with 15 bases between. The variable domain in full, with the rest retrieved from reference TRBV18 and TRBJ1-3, is NAGVMQNPRHLVRRRGQEARLRCSPMKGHSHVYWYRQLPEEGLKFMVYLQKENIIDESGMPKERFSAEFPKEGPSILRIQQVVRGDSAAYFCASQEPGAGNTIYFGEGSWLTVV.

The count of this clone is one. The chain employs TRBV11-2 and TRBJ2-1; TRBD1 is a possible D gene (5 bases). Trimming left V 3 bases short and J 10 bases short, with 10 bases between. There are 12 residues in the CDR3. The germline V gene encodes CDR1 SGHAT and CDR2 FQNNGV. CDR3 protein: CASSLARTEQFF. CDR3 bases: TGTGCCAGCAGCTTGGCCCGGACAGAGCAGTTCTTC.

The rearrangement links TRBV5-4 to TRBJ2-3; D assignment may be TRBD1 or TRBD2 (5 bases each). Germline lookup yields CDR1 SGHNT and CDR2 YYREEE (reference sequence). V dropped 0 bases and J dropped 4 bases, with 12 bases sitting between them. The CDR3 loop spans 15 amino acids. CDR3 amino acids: CASSLDQGSADTQYF. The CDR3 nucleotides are TGTGCCAGCAGCTTGGACCAGGGTAGCGCAGATACGCAGTATTTT.

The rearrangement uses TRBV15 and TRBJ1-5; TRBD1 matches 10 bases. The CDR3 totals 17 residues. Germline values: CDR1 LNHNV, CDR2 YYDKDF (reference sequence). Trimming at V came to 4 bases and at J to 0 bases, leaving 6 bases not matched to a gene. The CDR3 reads CATSNGQGENSNQPQHF. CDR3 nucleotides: TGTGCCACCAGCAACGGACAGGGGGAGAATAGCAATCAGCCCCAGCATTTT.

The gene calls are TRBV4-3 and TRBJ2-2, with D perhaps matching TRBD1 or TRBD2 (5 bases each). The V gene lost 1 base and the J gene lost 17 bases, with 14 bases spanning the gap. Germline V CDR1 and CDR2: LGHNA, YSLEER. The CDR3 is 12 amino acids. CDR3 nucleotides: TGCGCCAGCAGCCAAGGAGAGGGACCTCCCTTTTTT. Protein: CASSQGEGPPFF.

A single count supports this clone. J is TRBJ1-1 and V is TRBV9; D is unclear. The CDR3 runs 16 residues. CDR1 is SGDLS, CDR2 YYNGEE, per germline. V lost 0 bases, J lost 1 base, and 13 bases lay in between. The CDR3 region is CASSVVLPGKNTEAFF. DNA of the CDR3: TGTGCCAGCAGCGTAGTACTTCCGGGTAAGAACACTGAAGCTTTCTTT.

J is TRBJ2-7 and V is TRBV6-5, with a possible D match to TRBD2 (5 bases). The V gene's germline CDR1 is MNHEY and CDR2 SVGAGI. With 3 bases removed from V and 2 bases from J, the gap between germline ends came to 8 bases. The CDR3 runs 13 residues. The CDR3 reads CASSYPGTYEQYF. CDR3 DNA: TGTGCCAGCAGTTATCCGGGGACCTACGAGCAGTACTTC.

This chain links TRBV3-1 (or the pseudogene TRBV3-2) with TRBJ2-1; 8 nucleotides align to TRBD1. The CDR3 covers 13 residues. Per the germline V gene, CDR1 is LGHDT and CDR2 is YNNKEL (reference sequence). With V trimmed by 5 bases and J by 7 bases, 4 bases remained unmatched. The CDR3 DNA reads TGTGCCAGCAGCTATAACAGGGGGAATGAGCAGTTCTTC. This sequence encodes CASSYNRGNEQFF.

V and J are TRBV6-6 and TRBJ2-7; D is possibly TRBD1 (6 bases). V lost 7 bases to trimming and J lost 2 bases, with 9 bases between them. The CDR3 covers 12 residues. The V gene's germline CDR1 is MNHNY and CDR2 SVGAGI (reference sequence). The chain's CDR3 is CASTGQTYEQYF. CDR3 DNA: TGTGCCAGCACCGGACAGACCTACGAGCAGTACTTC.

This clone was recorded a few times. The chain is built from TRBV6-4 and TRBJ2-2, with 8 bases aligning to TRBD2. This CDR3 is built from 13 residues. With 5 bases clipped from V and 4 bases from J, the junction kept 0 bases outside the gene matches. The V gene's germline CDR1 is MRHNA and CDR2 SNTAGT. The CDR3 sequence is CASSSGSTGELFF. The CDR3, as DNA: TGTGCCAGCAGTAGCGGGAGCACCGGGGAGCTGTTTTTT.

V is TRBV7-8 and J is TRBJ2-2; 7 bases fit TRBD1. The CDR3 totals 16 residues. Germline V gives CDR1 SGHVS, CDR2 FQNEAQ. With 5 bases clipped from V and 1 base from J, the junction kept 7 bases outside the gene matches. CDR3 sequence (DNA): TGTGCCAGCAGCCCGCGACAGGGCTTGAACACCGGGGAGCTGTTTTTT. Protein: CASSPRQGLNTGELFF.

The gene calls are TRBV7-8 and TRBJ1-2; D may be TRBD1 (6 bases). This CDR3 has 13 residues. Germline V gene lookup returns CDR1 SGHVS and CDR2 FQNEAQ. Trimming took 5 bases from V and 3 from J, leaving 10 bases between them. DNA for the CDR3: TGTGCCAGCAGCCCACAGGGTGACTATGGCTACACCTTC. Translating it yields CASSPQGDYGYTF.

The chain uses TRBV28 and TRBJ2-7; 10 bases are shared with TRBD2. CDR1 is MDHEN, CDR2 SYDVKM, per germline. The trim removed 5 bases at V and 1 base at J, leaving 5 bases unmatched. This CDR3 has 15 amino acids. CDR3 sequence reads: CASSGSGGQSYEQYF. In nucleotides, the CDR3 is TGTGCCAGCAGTGGTAGCGGGGGGCAATCCTACGAGCAGTACTTC.

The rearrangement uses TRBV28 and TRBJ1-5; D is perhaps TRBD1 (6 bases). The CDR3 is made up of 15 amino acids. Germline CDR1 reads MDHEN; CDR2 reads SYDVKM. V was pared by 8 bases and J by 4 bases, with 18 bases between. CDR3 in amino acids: CASRPGGRGNQPQHF. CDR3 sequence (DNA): TGTGCCAGCCGCCCCGGGGGCCGAGGAAATCAGCCCCAGCATTTT.

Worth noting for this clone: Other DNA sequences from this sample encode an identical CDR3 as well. CDR3 loop: CAISESGGSSYEQYF. The CDR3 DNA follows: TGTGCCATCAGTGAGTCTGGGGGCAGCTCCTACGAGCAGTACTTC. The chain recombines TRBV10-3 with TRBJ2-7; D possibly corresponds to TRBD1 (6 bases). Germline CDR1 is ENHRY and CDR2 is SYGVKD. V lost 0 bases and J 0 bases, leaving 9 bases between the germline ends. The CDR3 totals 15 residues.

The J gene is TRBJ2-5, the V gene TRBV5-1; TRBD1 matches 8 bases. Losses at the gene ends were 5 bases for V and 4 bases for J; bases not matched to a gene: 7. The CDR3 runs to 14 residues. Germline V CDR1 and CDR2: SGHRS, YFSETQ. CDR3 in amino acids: CASRLTGGGETQYF. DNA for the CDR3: TGCGCCAGCAGATTAACAGGGGGAGGAGAGACCCAGTACTTC.

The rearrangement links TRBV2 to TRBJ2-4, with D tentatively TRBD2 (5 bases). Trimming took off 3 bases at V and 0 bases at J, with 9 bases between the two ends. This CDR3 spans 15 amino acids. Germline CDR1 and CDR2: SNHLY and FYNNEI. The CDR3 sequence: CASSDPGVAKNIQYF. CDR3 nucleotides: TGTGCCAGCAGTGATCCCGGGGTAGCCAAAAACATTCAGTACTTC.

The CDR3 reads CASSLGISVGGYTF. In DNA form, the CDR3 reads TGTGCCAGCAGTTTAGGTATCAGCGTCGGTGGCTACACCTTC. The rearrangement joins TRBV28 to TRBJ1-2; D remains unclear. Germline values: CDR1 MDHEN, CDR2 SYDVKM. Between the trimmed V and J ends, which lost 2 bases and 7 bases, there was a span of 14 bases. The length of the CDR3 is 14 residues.

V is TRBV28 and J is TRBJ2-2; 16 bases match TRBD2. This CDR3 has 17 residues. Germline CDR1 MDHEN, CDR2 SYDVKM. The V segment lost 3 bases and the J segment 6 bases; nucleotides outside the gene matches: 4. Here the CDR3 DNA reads TGTGCCAGCAGTTTGGGACTAGCGGGAGGGCTCGCCGGGGAGCTGTTTTTT. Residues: CASSLGLAGGLAGELFF.

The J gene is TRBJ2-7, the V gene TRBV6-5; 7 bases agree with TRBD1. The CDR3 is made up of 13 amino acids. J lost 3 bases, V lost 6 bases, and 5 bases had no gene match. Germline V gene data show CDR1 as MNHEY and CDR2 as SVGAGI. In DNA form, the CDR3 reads TGTGCCAGCAGGGGGACAGCTATCTACGAGCAGTACTTC. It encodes CASRGTAIYEQYF.

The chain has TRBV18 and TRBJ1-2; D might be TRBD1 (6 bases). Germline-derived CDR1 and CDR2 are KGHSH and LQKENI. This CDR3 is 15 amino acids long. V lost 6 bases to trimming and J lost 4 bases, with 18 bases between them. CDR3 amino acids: CASSRGHQESYGYTF. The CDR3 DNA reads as TGTGCCAGCTCCCGGGGACACCAAGAATCCTATGGCTACACCTTC.

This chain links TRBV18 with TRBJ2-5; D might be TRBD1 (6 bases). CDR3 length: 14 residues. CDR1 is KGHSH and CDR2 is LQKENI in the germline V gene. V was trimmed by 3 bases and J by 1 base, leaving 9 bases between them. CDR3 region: CASSPGQTQETQYF. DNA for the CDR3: TGTGCCAGCTCACCTGGACAGACCCAAGAGACCCAGTACTTC. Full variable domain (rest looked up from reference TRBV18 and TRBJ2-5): NAGVMQNPRHLVRRRGQEARLRCSPMKGHSHVYWYRQLPEEGLKFMVYLQKENIIDESGMPKERFSAEFPKEGPSILRIQQVVRGDSAAYFCASSPGQTQETQYFGPGTRLLVL.

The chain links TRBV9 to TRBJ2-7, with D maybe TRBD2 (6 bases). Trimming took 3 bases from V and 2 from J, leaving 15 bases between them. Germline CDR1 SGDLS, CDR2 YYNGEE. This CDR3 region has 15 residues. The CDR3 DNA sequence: TGTGCCAGCAGCGACCGGGACTTTTCCCCCTACGAGCAGTACTTC. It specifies CASSDRDFSPYEQYF.